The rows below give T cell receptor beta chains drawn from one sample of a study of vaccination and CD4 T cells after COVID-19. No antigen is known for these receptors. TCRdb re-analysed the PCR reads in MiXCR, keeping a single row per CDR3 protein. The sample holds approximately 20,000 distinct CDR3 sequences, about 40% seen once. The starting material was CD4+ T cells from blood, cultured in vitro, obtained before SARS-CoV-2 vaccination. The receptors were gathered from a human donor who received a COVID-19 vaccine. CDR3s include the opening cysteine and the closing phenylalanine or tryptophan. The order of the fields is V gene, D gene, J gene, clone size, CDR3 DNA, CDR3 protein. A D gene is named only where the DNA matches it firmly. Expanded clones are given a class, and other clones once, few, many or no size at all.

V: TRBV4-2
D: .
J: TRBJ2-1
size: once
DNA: TGTGCCAGCAGCCACCCCGGGACACCGAACAATGAGCAGTTCTTC
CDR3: CASSHPGTPNNEQFF

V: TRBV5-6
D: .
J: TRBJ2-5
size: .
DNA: TGTGCCAGCAGCTATAGAATAGGGCAGGCGAGGGAGACCCAGTACTTC
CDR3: CASSYRIGQARETQYF

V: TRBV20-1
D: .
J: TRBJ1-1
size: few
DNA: TGCAGTGCTCCGATCAGGGAGGGAAACACTGAAGCTTTCTTT
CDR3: CSAPIREGNTEAFF

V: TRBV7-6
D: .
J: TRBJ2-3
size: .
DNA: TGTGCCAGCAGCTCCCAGTTTCCTCGTCTTAGCACAGATACGCAGTATTTT
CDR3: CASSSQFPRLSTDTQYF

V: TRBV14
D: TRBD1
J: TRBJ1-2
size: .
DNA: TGTGCCAGCAGCCAAGACCTTACCGGGACAGCAGACTATGGCTACACCTTC
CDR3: CASSQDLTGTADYGYTF

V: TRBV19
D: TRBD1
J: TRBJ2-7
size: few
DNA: TGTGCCAGTAGTGCTCGACAGGGGGCAAGGGAGCAGTACTTC
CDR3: CASSARQGAREQYF

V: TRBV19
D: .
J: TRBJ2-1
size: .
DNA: TGTGCCAGTAGTCGGGGCCAGGGGCAGTTCTTC
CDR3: CASSRGQGQFF

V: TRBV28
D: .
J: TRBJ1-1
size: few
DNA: TGTGCCAGCAGTTTAACGTATCATGAAGCTTTCTTT
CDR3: CASSLTYHEAFF

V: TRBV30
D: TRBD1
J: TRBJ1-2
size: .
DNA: TGTGCCTGGGGACAGGGGGCGGCCTATGGCTACACCTTC
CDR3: CAWGQGAAYGYTF

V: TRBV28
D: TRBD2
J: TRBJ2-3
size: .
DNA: TGTGCCAGCAGTTTATCATGGGCAGCGGGGTCAGATACGCAGTATTTT
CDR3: CASSLSWAAGSDTQYF

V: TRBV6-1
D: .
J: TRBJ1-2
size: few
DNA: TGTGCCAGCAGTGAAGAGGGCCCCTTTAACTATGGCTACACCTTC
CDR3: CASSEEGPFNYGYTF

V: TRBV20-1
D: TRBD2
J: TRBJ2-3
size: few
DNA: TGCAGTGCTAGAGACACTAGCGGGGGGGCCGGAGATACGCAGTATTTT
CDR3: CSARDTSGGAGDTQYF

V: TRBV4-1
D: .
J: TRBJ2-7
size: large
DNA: TGCGCCAGCAGCCTAGAGCGCTACGGCGAGCAGTACTTC
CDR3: CASSLERYGEQYF

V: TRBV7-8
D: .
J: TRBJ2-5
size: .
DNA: TGTGCCAGCAGCTTAGCGCTGTTGCGACAGGGAGGCGAGACCCAGTACTTC
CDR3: CASSLALLRQGGETQYF

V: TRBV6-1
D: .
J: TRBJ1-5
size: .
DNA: TGTGCCAGCATAATGGGCAGGAATCAGCCCCAGCATTTT
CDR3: CASIMGRNQPQHF

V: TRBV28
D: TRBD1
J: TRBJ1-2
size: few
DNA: TGTGCCAGCAGTTTACTTGGACAGGGACAGTATGGCTACACCTTC
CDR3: CASSLLGQGQYGYTF

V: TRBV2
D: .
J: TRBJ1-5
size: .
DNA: TGTGCCAGCAGCGAGGGGTGGTCACAGCCCCAGCATTTT
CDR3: CASSEGWSQPQHF

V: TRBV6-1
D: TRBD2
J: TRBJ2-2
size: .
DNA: TGTGCCAGCAGTGAGGCGGGGGGCCGTAACACCGGGGAGCTGTTTTTT
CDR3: CASSEAGGRNTGELFF

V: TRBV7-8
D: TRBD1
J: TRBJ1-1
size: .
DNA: TGTGCCAGCAGCAGAGGGGACAGGGACACTGAAGCTTTCTTT
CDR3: CASSRGDRDTEAFF

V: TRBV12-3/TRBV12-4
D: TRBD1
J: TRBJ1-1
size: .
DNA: TGTGCCAGCAGTTTAGGGACAGGGGGCCACACTGAAGCTTTCTTT
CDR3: CASSLGTGGHTEAFF

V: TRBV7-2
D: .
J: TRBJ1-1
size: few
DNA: TGTGCCAGCAGCCGCAGCGTAGGGAACACTGAAGCTTTCTTT
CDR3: CASSRSVGNTEAFF

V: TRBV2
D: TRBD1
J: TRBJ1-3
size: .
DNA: TGTGCCAGTCAAAGCGGGACAGGGGTCCCTGGAAACACCATATATTTT
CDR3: CASQSGTGVPGNTIYF

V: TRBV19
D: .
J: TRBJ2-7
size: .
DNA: TGTGCCAGTTCCGTTCAGGGCACCTACGAGCAGTACTTC
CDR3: CASSVQGTYEQYF

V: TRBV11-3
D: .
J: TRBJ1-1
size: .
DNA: TGTGCCAGCAGCCCGGGCCCGAACACTGAAGCTTTCTTT
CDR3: CASSPGPNTEAFF

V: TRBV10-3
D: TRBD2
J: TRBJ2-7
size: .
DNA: TGTGCCATCAGTGATGTCGGGGGGGCCTCCGAGCAGTACTTC
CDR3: CAISDVGGASEQYF

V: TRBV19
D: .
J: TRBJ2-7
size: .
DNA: TGTGCCAGTAGTATAGGACAGGGAGGATACGAGCAGTACTTC
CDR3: CASSIGQGGYEQYF

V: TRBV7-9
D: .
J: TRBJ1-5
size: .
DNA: TGTGCCAGCAGCCTTCAGGGGTACAATCAGCCCCAGCATTTT
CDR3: CASSLQGYNQPQHF

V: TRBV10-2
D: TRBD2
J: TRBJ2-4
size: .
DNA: TGCGCCAGCTCGGGAGGACCCAAAAACATTCAGTACTTC
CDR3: CASSGGPKNIQYF

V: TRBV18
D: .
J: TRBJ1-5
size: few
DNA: TGTGCCAGCTCACCTTTAGCCGATCAGCCCCAGCATTTT
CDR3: CASSPLADQPQHF

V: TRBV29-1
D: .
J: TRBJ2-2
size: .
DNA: TGCAGCGTTGTCAGGACCCTGAACACCGGGGAGCTGTTTTTT
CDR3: CSVVRTLNTGELFF

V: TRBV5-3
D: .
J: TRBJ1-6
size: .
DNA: TGTGCCAGCAGCTTGGGGGCGGCGGTGTCCCATAATTCACCCCTCCACTTT
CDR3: CASSLGAAVSHNSPLHF

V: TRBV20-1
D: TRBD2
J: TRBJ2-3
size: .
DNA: TGCAGTGCGAGACTAGCGGTCACAGATACGCAGTATTTT
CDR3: CSARLAVTDTQYF

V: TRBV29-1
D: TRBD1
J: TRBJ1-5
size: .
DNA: TGCAGCGTGGGGACAGAGGGCGATCAGCCCCAGCATTTT
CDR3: CSVGTEGDQPQHF

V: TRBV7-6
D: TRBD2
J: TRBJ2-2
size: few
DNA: TGTGCCAGCAGCTTACTCGGGGGGGAGATCGGGGAGCTGTTTTTT
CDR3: CASSLLGGEIGELFF

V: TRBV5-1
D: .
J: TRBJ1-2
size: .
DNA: TGCGCCAGCAGCTTGGATCCAGCAGCCACTAACTATGGCTACACCTTC
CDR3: CASSLDPAATNYGYTF

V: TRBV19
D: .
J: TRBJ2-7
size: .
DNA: TGTGCCAGTAGCCCCTCCGGGACACCGTTCTACGAGCAGTACTTC
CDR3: CASSPSGTPFYEQYF

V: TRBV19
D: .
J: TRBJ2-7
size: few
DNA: TGTGCCAGTAGTATTACGTGGAGCTCCTACGAGCAGTACTTC
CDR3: CASSITWSSYEQYF

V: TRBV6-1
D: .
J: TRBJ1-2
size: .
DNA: TGTGCCAGCAGCACTGACAGGCGCGGTACCTTC
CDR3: CASSTDRRGTF

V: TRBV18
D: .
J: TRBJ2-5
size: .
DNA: TGTGCCAGCTCGAACCCCCCCTGGGAAGAGACCCAGTACTTC
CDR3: CASSNPPWEETQYF

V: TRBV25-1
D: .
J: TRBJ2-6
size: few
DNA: TGTGCCAGCAGGGACTCTGGGGCCAACGTCCTGACTTTC
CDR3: CASRDSGANVLTF

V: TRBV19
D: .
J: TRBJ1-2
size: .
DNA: TGTGCCAGTAGTTCCCAGGCCTTACAGGGAAGTGGTAGCTACACCTTC
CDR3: CASSSQALQGSGSYTF

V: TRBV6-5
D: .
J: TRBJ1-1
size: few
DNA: TGTGCCAGCAGTTACCGGGGGGCTGGAAACACTGAAGCTTTCTTT
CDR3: CASSYRGAGNTEAFF

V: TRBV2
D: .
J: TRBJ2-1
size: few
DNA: TGTGCCAGCAGGCGGGCCGTAATCTACAATGAGCAGTTCTTC
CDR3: CASRRAVIYNEQFF

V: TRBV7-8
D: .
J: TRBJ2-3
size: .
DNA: TGTGCCAGCAGCCTATGGGAAGCGAGCACAGATACGCAGTATTTT
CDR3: CASSLWEASTDTQYF

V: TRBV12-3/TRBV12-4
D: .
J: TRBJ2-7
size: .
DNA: TGTGCCAGCAGTTCCGGGGCTACCTACGAGCAGTACTTC
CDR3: CASSSGATYEQYF

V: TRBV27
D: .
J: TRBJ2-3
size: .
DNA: TGTGCCAGCACCCACTCCTTGGAGGTCGGCACAGATACGCAGTATTTT
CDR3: CASTHSLEVGTDTQYF

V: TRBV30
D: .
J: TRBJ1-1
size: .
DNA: TGTGCCTGGAGTGGGGCAGGGGTGGCTTTCTTT
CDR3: CAWSGAGVAFF

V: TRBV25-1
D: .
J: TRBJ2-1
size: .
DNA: TGTGCCAGCAGCCGAAGGTACAATGAGCAGTTCTTC
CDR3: CASSRRYNEQFF

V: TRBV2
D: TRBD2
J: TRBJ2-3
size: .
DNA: TGTGCCAGCGGACGCGGGGGGCCCTTACGAAGCACAGATACGCAGTATTTT
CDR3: CASGRGGPLRSTDTQYF

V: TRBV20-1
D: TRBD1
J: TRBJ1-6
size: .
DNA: TGCAGTGCCGTCAGGGGGGACCATAATTCACCCCTCCACTTT
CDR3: CSAVRGDHNSPLHF

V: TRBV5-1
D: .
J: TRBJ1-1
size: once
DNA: TGCGCCAGCAGCTTGATTTGGAACACTGAAGCTTTCTTT
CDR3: CASSLIWNTEAFF